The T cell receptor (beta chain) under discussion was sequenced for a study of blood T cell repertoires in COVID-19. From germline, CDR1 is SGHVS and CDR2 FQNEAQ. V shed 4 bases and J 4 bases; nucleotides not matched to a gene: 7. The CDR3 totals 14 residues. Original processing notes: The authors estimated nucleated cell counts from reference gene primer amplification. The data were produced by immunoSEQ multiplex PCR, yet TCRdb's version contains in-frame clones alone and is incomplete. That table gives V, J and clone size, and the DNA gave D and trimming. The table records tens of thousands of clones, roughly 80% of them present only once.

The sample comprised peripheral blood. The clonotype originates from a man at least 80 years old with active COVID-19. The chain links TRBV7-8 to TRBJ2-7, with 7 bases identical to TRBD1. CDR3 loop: CASSSTGQLYEQYF. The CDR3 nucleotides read TGTGCCAGCAGCTCCACGGGACAGCTTTACGAGCAGTACTTC.